A selection of T cell receptor beta chains follows, all from one sample in a study of blood T cell repertoires in COVID-19. Assay used: immunoSEQ multiplex PCR; TCRdb lists only in-frame clones, some missing. The sample has 290,000 or so clones, around 87% seen once. The sequenced sample was PBMCs or T cells enriched from blood (not recorded which). The receptors stem from a woman between 18 and 29 years old with acute COVID-19. CDR3s include the opening cysteine and the closing phenylalanine or tryptophan. The order of the fields is CDR3 DNA, CDR3 protein, V gene, clone size, J gene, D gene. The D gene is left open where the match is weak. Size values are once, few and many counts, or a class for expanded clones, and some rows have none.

cdr3_nt: TGTGCCAGTAGCGACAGGGGGAGTGAAAAACTGTTTTTT; cdr3_aa: CASSDRGSEKLFF; v_call: TRBV19; clone_size: -; j_call: TRBJ1-4; d_call: TRBD1
cdr3_nt: TGTGCCAGCAGCCAAGGGAGGGGTTGGACCCAGTACTTC; cdr3_aa: CASSQGRGWTQYF; v_call: TRBV3-1/TRBV3-2; clone_size: -; j_call: TRBJ2-5; d_call: -
cdr3_nt: TGTGCCAGCAGCTTTCTAGGCTCCTACGAGCAGTACTTC; cdr3_aa: CASSFLGSYEQYF; v_call: TRBV7-2; clone_size: -; j_call: TRBJ2-7; d_call: -
cdr3_nt: TGCGCCAGCAGCTCCGGACAGGGCTCTGGAAACACCATATATTTT; cdr3_aa: CASSSGQGSGNTIYF; v_call: TRBV5-1; clone_size: -; j_call: TRBJ1-3; d_call: TRBD1
cdr3_nt: TGTGCCAGTAGTAAGGGAGGGACAGGGGGCGGCGAGCAGTACTTC; cdr3_aa: CASSKGGTGGGEQYF; v_call: TRBV19; clone_size: -; j_call: TRBJ2-7; d_call: TRBD1
cdr3_nt: TGTGCCAGCAAAAAAAGTTTGGGGCGTTACACTGAAGCTTTCTTT; cdr3_aa: CASKKSLGRYTEAFF; v_call: TRBV28; clone_size: once; j_call: TRBJ1-1; d_call: -
cdr3_nt: TGTGCCATCACTCGGGACTTTTCCTACGAGCAGTACTTC; cdr3_aa: CAITRDFSYEQYF; v_call: TRBV10-3; clone_size: -; j_call: TRBJ2-7; d_call: -
cdr3_nt: TGTGCCAGCAGCTTTTCCCTCGGAGCGGGAACCAATGAGCAGTTCTTC; cdr3_aa: CASSFSLGAGTNEQFF; v_call: TRBV5-4; clone_size: -; j_call: TRBJ2-1; d_call: TRBD2
cdr3_nt: TGTGCCAGCAAGCGGGGCGATACTAGCACAGATACGCAGTATTTT; cdr3_aa: CASKRGDTSTDTQYF; v_call: TRBV28; clone_size: -; j_call: TRBJ2-3; d_call: TRBD2
cdr3_nt: TGTGCCACTGTCAAGGACAACAATGAGCAGTTCTTC; cdr3_aa: CATVKDNNEQFF; v_call: TRBV11-2; clone_size: -; j_call: TRBJ2-1; d_call: -
cdr3_nt: TGCGCCAGCAGTGAGTTGACTAGCGGTTACAATGAGCAGTTCTTC; cdr3_aa: CASSELTSGYNEQFF; v_call: TRBV10-1; clone_size: -; j_call: TRBJ2-1; d_call: TRBD2
cdr3_nt: TGTGCCAGCAGTTCCTGGGAGGGCCGGGTCGCCGAGCAGTACTTC; cdr3_aa: CASSSWEGRVAEQYF; v_call: TRBV28; clone_size: -; j_call: TRBJ2-7; d_call: TRBD2
cdr3_nt: TGTGCCAGCAGAGAGAGGGGGCCGAACACTGAAGCTTTCTTT; cdr3_aa: CASRERGPNTEAFF; v_call: TRBV28; clone_size: -; j_call: TRBJ1-1; d_call: TRBD1
cdr3_nt: TGCGCCAGCAGCCAAGAAAGAGGGCGCGGGAGGTCCGACACAGATACGCAGTATTTT; cdr3_aa: CASSQERGRGRSDTDTQYF; v_call: TRBV4-1; clone_size: -; j_call: TRBJ2-3; d_call: TRBD2
cdr3_nt: TGTGCCAGCACTGGGTGGGATAGAACGGGACAGGGCTATGGCTACACCTTC; cdr3_aa: CASTGWDRTGQGYGYTF; v_call: TRBV28; clone_size: -; j_call: TRBJ1-2; d_call: TRBD1
cdr3_nt: TGTGCCAGCTCGTCCGGGAGCGGGAGCGGGAATGAGCAGTTCTTC; cdr3_aa: CASSSGSGSGNEQFF; v_call: TRBV18; clone_size: -; j_call: TRBJ2-1; d_call: TRBD2
cdr3_nt: TGTGCCAGTAGTATCTGGTCAGGGTCAGATACGCAGTATTTT; cdr3_aa: CASSIWSGSDTQYF; v_call: TRBV19; clone_size: -; j_call: TRBJ2-3; d_call: -
cdr3_nt: TGTGCCAGCAGTCCCCTTAAGGGGGCGAAAAGCTACGAGCAGTACTTC; cdr3_aa: CASSPLKGAKSYEQYF; v_call: TRBV2; clone_size: -; j_call: TRBJ2-7; d_call: TRBD1
cdr3_nt: TGTGCCAGTAGTGACGAACGTCAGGGGGCGATCACTGAAGCTTTCTTT; cdr3_aa: CASSDERQGAITEAFF; v_call: TRBV19; clone_size: -; j_call: TRBJ1-1; d_call: TRBD1
cdr3_nt: TGTGCCACCAGTGAGCGAACAGATACGCAGTATTTT; cdr3_aa: CATSERTDTQYF; v_call: TRBV24-1; clone_size: once; j_call: TRBJ2-3; d_call: -
cdr3_nt: TGTGCCAGCAGTACCCGACAGAGCTCCTACGAGCAGTACTTC; cdr3_aa: CASSTRQSSYEQYF; v_call: TRBV27; clone_size: -; j_call: TRBJ2-7; d_call: -
cdr3_nt: TGTGCGCCCCGCGGGGCAGATCACAACTGTAGCAATCAGCCCCAGCATTTT; cdr3_aa: CAPRGADHNCSNQPQHF; v_call: TRBV28; clone_size: few; j_call: TRBJ1-5; d_call: -
cdr3_nt: TGTGCCAGCAGGGTGGGGGCGGGGGTATATAGCAATCAGCCCCAGCATTTT; cdr3_aa: CASRVGAGVYSNQPQHF; v_call: TRBV27; clone_size: -; j_call: TRBJ1-5; d_call: -
cdr3_nt: TGCGCCAGCAGCCCGGACGGCGGGAGCTGGTACGAGCAGTACTTC; cdr3_aa: CASSPDGGSWYEQYF; v_call: TRBV5-1; clone_size: -; j_call: TRBJ2-7; d_call: TRBD2